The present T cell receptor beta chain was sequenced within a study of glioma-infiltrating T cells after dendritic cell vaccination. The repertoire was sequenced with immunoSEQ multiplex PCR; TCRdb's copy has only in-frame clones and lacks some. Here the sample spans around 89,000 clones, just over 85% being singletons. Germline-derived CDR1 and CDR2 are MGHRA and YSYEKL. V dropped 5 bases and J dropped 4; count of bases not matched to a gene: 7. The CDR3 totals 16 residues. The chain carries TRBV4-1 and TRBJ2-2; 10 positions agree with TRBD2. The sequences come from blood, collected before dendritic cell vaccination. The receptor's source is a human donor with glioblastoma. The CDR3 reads CASSILAGSSTGELFF. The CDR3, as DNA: TGCGCCAGCAGCATACTAGCGGGGTCGAGCACCGGGGAGCTGTTTTTT.